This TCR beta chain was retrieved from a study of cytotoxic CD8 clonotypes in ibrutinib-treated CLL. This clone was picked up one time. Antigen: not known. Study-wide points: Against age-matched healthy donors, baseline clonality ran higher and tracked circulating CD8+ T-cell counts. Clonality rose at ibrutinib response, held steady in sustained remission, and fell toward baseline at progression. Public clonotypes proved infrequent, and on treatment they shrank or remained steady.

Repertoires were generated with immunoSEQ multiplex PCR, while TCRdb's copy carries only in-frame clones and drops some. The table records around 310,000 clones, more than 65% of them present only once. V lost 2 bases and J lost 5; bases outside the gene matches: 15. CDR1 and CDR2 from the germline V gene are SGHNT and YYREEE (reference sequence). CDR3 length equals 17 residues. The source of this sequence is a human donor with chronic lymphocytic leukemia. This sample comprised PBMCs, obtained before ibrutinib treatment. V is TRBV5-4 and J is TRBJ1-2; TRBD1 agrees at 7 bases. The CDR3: CASSFGPRDSGSYGYTF. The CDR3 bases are TGTGCCAGCAGCTTCGGTCCACGGGACAGCGGATCTTATGGCTACACCTTC.